This record looks at one TCR beta chain sequence and its context. Authors' analysis steps: Amplified reference gene primers provided the basis for estimating nucleated cell counts. Only in-frame clones appear in the TCRdb table, and some are missing; sequencing was by immunoSEQ multiplex PCR. That table supplies the V and J calls and clone size; D and trimming were determined from the DNA. The data hold 200,000 to 250,000 clones, with around 83% observed a single time. This sample was taken from a study of blood T cell repertoires in COVID-19. Whole-study context: PBMCs, B-cell-depleted T cells, or T cells were the source of the cDNA or gDNA that made up the material.

V was pared by 5 bases and J by 8 bases, with 14 bases of the junction left unmatched. The CDR3 has 17 amino acids. Per germline, CDR1 MNHNY and CDR2 SVGAGI (reference sequence). The sequencing input was peripheral blood. This sequence originates from a man aged 50-60 years with active or convalescent COVID-19. The chain combines TRBV6-6 with TRBJ1-4, with 10 bases lining up with TRBD1. As DNA, the CDR3 is TGTGCCAGCAGTCCACCGGGACAGGGGACTACCCTGGAAAAACTGTTTTTT. Protein: CASSPPGQGTTLEKLFF.